The clone carrying this TCR beta chain appeared a few times. PCR amplification relied on 60 Vbeta primers (plus 13 Jbeta primers). Using immunoSEQ multiplex PCR, the repertoire was profiled, and TCRdb retains in-frame clones only, with some absent. The data show approximately 170,000 clones, 70% to 75% seen once. Trimming left V 6 bases short and J 3 bases short, with 15 bases between. Germline V lookup: CDR1 MNHEY, CDR2 SVGAGI. This CDR3 spans 15 amino acids. The data belong to a study of cytomegalovirus exposure and HLA in healthy donors. Sequenced input: PBMCs. The sequence was obtained from a woman aged 25-40 years in good health and CMV-seropositive. The V gene is TRBV6-5, the J gene TRBJ1-5; no clear D. CDR3 coding DNA: TGTGCCAGCAGCATGGCGCGGTCTAACAATCAGCCCCAGCATTTT. This translates into CASSMARSNNQPQHF.